This T cell receptor beta chain appears in the sequencing data of a study of vaccination effects on CD4 cells after COVID-19. Overall study: Participants were given two doses of BNT162b2 or mRNA-1273 vaccine.

The table came from immunoSEQ multiplex PCR; TCRdb's copy has only in-frame clones and leaves some out. The table lists more than 35,000 clones, under 80% of them singletons. This clone was counted only a few times. As yet, its antigen is unknown. Study-level findings and limits: Infection-derived and vaccine-derived clones contracted markedly late after vaccination.

Under the ViraFEST assay, PBMC were stimulated with viral peptide pools so that antigen-specific CD4+ T cells expanded. Sequencing was performed afterwards. Isolation of CD4+ T cells took place after approximately 10 days of culture. The person's infection with SARS-CoV-2, confirmed by PCR, took place between March and December 2020. Supplemented with roughly 9.6 IU/ml IL-2 and about 10 ug/ml peptides, more than 1.5 million PBMC per well were kept in culture. A half-volume exchange with IL-2 medium occurred on days 3 and 7. This CDR3 is built from 14 residues. The V gene lost 0 bases and the J gene lost 7 bases, with 10 bases spanning the gap. Germline V gene data show CDR1 as MGHRA and CDR2 as YSYEKL.

The source is a human donor who had a prior SARS-CoV-2 infection. This specimen was CD4+ T cells from PBMCs cultured with a peptide pool, taken before COVID-19 vaccination. The chain combines TRBV4-1 with TRBJ2-4, with D perhaps matching TRBD1 (5 bases). CDR3 amino acids: CASSQDPAGNIQYF. The CDR3 bases are TGCGCCAGCAGCCAAGATCCCGCAGGGAACATTCAGTACTTC.